This entry describes one T cell receptor beta chain. Germline V lookup: CDR1 KGHDR, CDR2 SFDVKD. The CDR3 spans 11 residues. V shed 7 bases and J shed 8 bases, with 10 bases lying between them. The data stem from a study of blood T cell repertoires in COVID-19. Study-level information: Samples taken during acute and convalescent COVID-19 were collected in the United States, Italy and Spain. PBMCs, B-cell-depleted T cells, or T cells provided the cDNA or gDNA that made up the material.

The method was immunoSEQ multiplex PCR; TCRdb's version includes in-frame clones alone and lacks a portion of them. The sample consists of hundreds of thousands of clones, roughly 90% of them appearing once. Sequencing used peripheral blood. This TCR was sampled from a woman aged 70-85 years with COVID-19, enrolled during active disease. This chain joins TRBV24-1 and TRBJ1-1; D might be TRBD1 (6 bases). The CDR3 loop reads CATSIGTEAFF. The CDR3 DNA follows: TGTGCCACCAGCATCGGGACAGAAGCTTTCTTT.